The 12 T cell receptor beta chains in this list originate from one sample, sequenced in a study of shared clonotypes between healthy human individuals. This table comes from immunoSEQ multiplex PCR, and its TCRdb copy is limited to in-frame clones, with some not included. Here the sample spans 2 million to 2.5 million clones, 85% to 95% being singletons. Input material: naive CD4+ T cells from PBMCs. Sample subset: CD45RA+ positively selected. The source of these receptors is a man younger than 35 in good health. Some clones in this sample may be carry-over from other donors' samples.

CDR3 bases: TGCGCCAGCAGCTTGGCAGGCAGGTCACAACAGTACTTC. It codes for CASSLAGRSQQYF. The chain combines TRBV5-1 with TRBJ2-7; D unclear. V lost 0 bases and J 10 bases, leaving 14 bases between the germline ends. Germline CDR1 is SGHRS and CDR2 is YFSETQ. This CDR3 contains 13 residues. Looking up the rest from reference TRBV5-1 and TRBJ2-7 gives the full variable domain: KAGVTQTPRYLIKTRGQQVTLSCSPISGHRSVSWYQQTPGQGLQFLFEYFSETQRNKGNFPGRFSGRQFSNSRSEMNVSTLELGDSALYLCASSLAGRSQQYFGPGTRLTVT.

This clone was recorded once. This chain uses TRBV9 with TRBJ2-2, with D uncertain. The V end was cut by 1 base, the J end by 4 bases, with 11 bases between. Germline-derived CDR1 and CDR2 are SGDLS and YYNGEE. The CDR3 spans 15 residues. CDR3 sequence reads: CASSVLGFGTGELFF. The CDR3 DNA is TGTGCCAGCAGCGTACTCGGTTTTGGCACCGGGGAGCTGTTTTTT.

This chain joins TRBV25-1 and TRBJ2-1; the D gene is possibly TRBD2 (6 bases). This CDR3 spans 15 amino acids. Looked up from germline, CDR1 is MGHDK and CDR2 is SYGVNS. Deletions cut 5 bases from V and 6 bases from J, with 17 bases between. The CDR3 DNA reads TGTGCCAGCAGTCCCCCCCTAGCGACGGGCAATGAGCAGTTCTTC. Translated: CASSPPLATGNEQFF.

The sample holds a few counts of this clone. Within the sample, other DNA sequences also encode this same CDR3. The rearrangement links TRBV28 to TRBJ1-5, with D perhaps matching TRBD1 (6 bases). The germline V gene encodes CDR1 MDHEN and CDR2 SYDVKM. V lost 2 bases to trimming and J lost 1 base, with 9 bases between them. The CDR3 contains 15 residues. The CDR3 loop is CASSLPQGSNQPQHF. For the CDR3, the DNA is TGTGCCAGCAGTTTACCCCAGGGGAGCAATCAGCCCCAGCATTTT.

The chain couples TRBV7-6 to TRBJ1-4; no reliable D call. The CDR3 is 15 residues long. V was pared by 4 bases and J by 1 base, with 10 bases between. From germline, CDR1 is SGHVS and CDR2 FNYEAQ. CDR3 loop: CASSSILRTNEKLFF. In nucleotides, the CDR3 is TGTGCCAGCAGCTCCATCCTTCGAACTAATGAAAAACTGTTTTTT. Drawing the rest from reference TRBV7-6 and TRBJ1-4, the complete variable domain is GAGVSQSPRYKVTKRGQDVALRCDPISGHVSLYWYRQALGQGPEFLTYFNYEAQQDKSGLPNDRFSAERPEGSISTLTIQRTEQRDSAMYRCASSSILRTNEKLFFGSGTQLSVL.

V is TRBV7-9 and J is TRBJ2-7; perhaps TRBD1 as D (6 bases). Germline values: CDR1 SEHNR, CDR2 FQNEAQ (reference sequence). Trimming pared 5 bases from V and 3 bases from J, leaving 14 bases between. The CDR3 covers 14 residues. CDR3 in amino acids: CASSPARDNYEQYF. DNA for the CDR3: TGTGCCAGCAGCCCAGCCCGGGACAACTACGAGCAGTACTTC.

This chain connects TRBV5-1 to TRBJ1-1, with TRBD1 matching over 8 bases. The V gene end was trimmed by 5 bases and the J gene end by 5 bases; junction bases not matched to a gene: 8. Per germline, CDR1 SGHRS and CDR2 YFSETQ. This CDR3 contains 14 residues. The CDR3 region has the DNA TGCGCCAGCAGAGAGCAGGGGGCTGAAACTGAAGCTTTCTTT. Translation gives CASREQGAETEAFF.

This chain links TRBV7-3 with TRBJ2-1; 9 nucleotides match TRBD1. The length of the CDR3 is 15 residues. The germline gives CDR1 SGHTA, CDR2 FQGTGA. Trimming at V came to 4 bases and at J to 13 bases, leaving 14 bases not matched to a gene. DNA for the CDR3: TGTGCCAGCAGCTCGAACAGGGGGCCCTCGCTATCCCAGTTCTTC. Residues: CASSSNRGPSLSQFF.

V gene TRBV2 combines with J gene TRBJ2-2; D unclear. Germline-derived CDR1 and CDR2 are SNHLY and FYNNEI. CDR3 length: 15 residues. Trimming removed 10 bases at V and 0 bases at J, with 15 bases between. This chain's CDR3 is CATLYSRSNTGELFF. CDR3 bases: TGTGCCACCCTGTATTCGCGCTCGAACACCGGGGAGCTGTTTTTT.

The gene calls are TRBV5-8 and TRBJ1-3; D ambiguous. CDR3 length: 15 amino acids. The germline V gene has CDR1 SGHTS and CDR2 YDEGEE. V lost 0 bases, J lost 7 bases, and 14 bases lay in between. Here the CDR3 reads CASSLAGVLRNTIYF. The CDR3 nucleotides read TGTGCCAGCAGCTTGGCCGGGGTGTTGAGGAACACCATATATTTT.

The chain has TRBV6-5 and TRBJ1-1; the D gene is possibly TRBD1 (5 bases). Trimming shortened V by 2 bases and J by 3 bases, and 16 bases separated the two germline ends. CDR1 and CDR2 (germline): MNHEY, SVGAGI. The CDR3 is 16 residues long. CDR3 amino acids: CASSYTGRLKDTEAFF. For the CDR3, the DNA is TGTGCCAGCAGTTACACGGGACGGCTAAAGGACACTGAAGCTTTCTTT.

This chain joins TRBV5-6 and TRBJ1-6; 9 bases line up with TRBD1. From germline, CDR1 is SGHDT and CDR2 YYEEEE. V lost 0 bases, J lost 5 bases, and 0 bases stayed unmatched. CDR3 length: 15 residues. CDR3: CASSLGTGDNSPLHF. The CDR3, as DNA: TGTGCCAGCAGCTTGGGGACAGGGGATAATTCACCCCTCCACTTT.